This T cell receptor (beta chain) was sequenced in a study of T-cell memory formation after mild COVID-19. Study as a whole: TCR clusters were mostly confined to one donor each. Notes on the study in general: CD4/CD8 balance held among clones contracting day 15 to 85, and later expanders leaned CD4+.

Turning to this clonotype: Its antigen remains unknown. A junction boundary mismatches the germline segment, possibly from a read error.

5'RACE primed from the constant segment yielded TCR alpha and TCR beta cDNA libraries bearing sample barcodes and UMIs. Each CDR3 protein gets one entry after TCRdb re-called the 5' RACE reads with MiXCR. The repertoire holds 200,000 to 250,000 distinct CDR3 sequences, with 15% as singletons. The CDR3 runs to 9 residues. Germline values: CDR1 SQVTM, CDR2 ANQGSEA. Source material: PBMCs or a T cell subset sorted from them (not recorded which). This TCR was sampled from an adult woman who had mild COVID-19 (a few samples of this study predate the infection). Cell type and time point are not known. This chain uses TRBV29-1 with TRBJ1-4; perhaps TRBD1 as D (5 bases). The CDR3 reads CSVDPGRVF. For the CDR3, the DNA is TGCAGCGTTGATCCGGGACGGGTTTTT.